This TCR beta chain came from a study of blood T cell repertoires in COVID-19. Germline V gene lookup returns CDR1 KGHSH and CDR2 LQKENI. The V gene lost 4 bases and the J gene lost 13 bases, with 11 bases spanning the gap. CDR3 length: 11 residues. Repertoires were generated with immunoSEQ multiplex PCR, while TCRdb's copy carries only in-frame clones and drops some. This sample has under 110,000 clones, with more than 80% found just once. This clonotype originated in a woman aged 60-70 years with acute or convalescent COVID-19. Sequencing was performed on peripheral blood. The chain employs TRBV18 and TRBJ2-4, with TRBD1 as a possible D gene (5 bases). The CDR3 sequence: CASSQGAEQYF. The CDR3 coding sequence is TGTGCCAGCTCACAAGGGGCAGAGCAGTACTTC.